This T cell receptor (beta chain) was obtained from a study of CD8+ T cells in alopecia areata. In the study overall: Patients received oral tofacitinib, 5 to 10 mg twice daily, for moderate-to-severe alopecia areata.

In its sample, this clone was seen a few times. Antigen specificity is unknown. Reverse transcribed after extraction, RNA yielded cDNA as the sequencing template. Clones were read by immunoSEQ multiplex PCR, and TCRdb kept only the in-frame ones, dropping some. Among over 85,000 clones listed, roughly two fifths were seen once. Germline-derived CDR1 and CDR2 are SGHTA and FQGNSA. The CDR3 has 14 residues. V gave up 6 bases and J gave up 2 bases, with 12 bases separating them. Study-wide points: Compared with mice, patients displayed less clear TCR sharing, possibly for HLA-related reasons. Normal skin's resident alphabeta T cells are also sequenced in scalp samples. Affected lesional scalp, above all in alopecia totalis/universalis, was more clonal than normal scalp.

The source is a human donor with alopecia areata. Input material: CD4+ T cells sorted from blood. V gene TRBV7-2 combines with J gene TRBJ2-3, with a tentative D call TRBD2 (5 bases). The CDR3 nucleotides are TGTGCCAGCAGTCCCGACTACACCACAGATACGCAGTATTTT. Translated: CASSPDYTTDTQYF.